This TCR beta chain was captured in a study of post-analysis software for immune sequencing data. Study-wide results and limits: Four to six TRBV segments were more frequent in patients than controls; TRBV5-6, TRBV5-1 and TRBV20-1 belonged to this group.

Unique molecular identifiers were present in the TCR beta cDNA libraries. TCRdb recomputed calls from the PCR reads with MiXCR, one row per CDR3 protein. The table shows hundreds of thousands of distinct CDR3 sequences, with approximately 53% occurring only once. Trimming pared 1 base from V and 3 bases from J, leaving 10 bases between. The CDR3 length is 16 residues. Germline V gene lookup returns CDR1 MNHNS and CDR2 SASEGT. On this clonotype: What it binds is not known.

Sequencing was carried out using blood. This receptor was identified in a girl between 5 and 17 years old with multiple sclerosis. V usage is TRBV6-1 and J usage is TRBJ2-6; D is perhaps TRBD2 (6 bases). For the CDR3, the DNA is TGTGCCAGCAGTGAAGATGGGGGAGGTGGGGCCAACGTCCTGACTTTC. Encoded protein: CASSEDGGGGANVLTF.